The 29 T cell receptor beta chains below come from one sample, sequenced in a study of cytomegalovirus exposure and HLA in healthy donors. Vbeta (60) and Jbeta (13) primers were used in the PCR. The protocol was immunoSEQ multiplex PCR, while the TCRdb copy is restricted to in-frame clones and leaves out a portion. The sample table includes 150,000 or so clones. The sample was PBMCs. The source is a woman aged 50 to 60 in good health and CMV-seronegative.

The chain is built from TRBV4-2 and TRBJ2-5; TRBD2 matches at 12 bases. V shed 3 bases, J shed 3 bases, and the junction held 2 bases outside the gene matches. Germline assignment: CDR1 LGHNA and CDR2 YNFKEQ. The CDR3 extends over 15 amino acids. DNA for the CDR3: TGTGCCAGCAGCCAGACTAGCGGGGGCGAAGAGACCCAGTACTTC. It specifies CASSQTSGGEETQYF.

The CDR3: CASSPGGPGNEQYF. The CDR3 DNA sequence: TGTGCCAGCAGCCCAGGGGGACCAGGGAACGAGCAGTACTTC. V gene TRBV5-6 combines with J gene TRBJ2-7, with 7 bases that match TRBD1. J gave up 5 bases and V 4 bases, and 9 bases lay outside the gene matches. The germline gives CDR1 SGHDT, CDR2 YYEEEE. The CDR3 length is 14 residues.

This chain uses TRBV14 with TRBJ1-2; the D gene is possibly TRBD1 (6 bases). From germline, CDR1 is SGHDN and CDR2 FVKESK. The V end lost 0 bases, the J end lost 4 bases, and 12 bases lay between the germline ends. The CDR3 is made up of 15 amino acids. The CDR3 region is CASSQDDFRGYGYTF. As DNA, the CDR3 is TGTGCCAGCAGCCAAGATGACTTCAGGGGCTATGGCTACACCTTC.

The V and J genes are TRBV23-1 and TRBJ1-1; D not certain. TRBV23-1 is flagged as an ORF with uncertain function. The V and J ends lost 0 bases and 5 bases respectively, with 16 bases between them. The CDR3 is made up of 16 amino acids. The DNA for the CDR3 is TGCGCCAGCAGTCAATCGGTGGGAGGGAAAGGAACTGAAGCTTTCTTT. It yields the protein CASSQSVGGKGTEAFF.

The V gene is TRBV19, the J gene TRBJ2-7; no definite D call. The length of the CDR3 is 12 residues. V was cut by 4 bases and J by 0 bases, with 4 bases left in between. CDR1 and CDR2 (germline): LNHDA, SQIVND (reference sequence). The CDR3: CASSSSSYEQYF. CDR3 DNA sequence: TGTGCCAGTAGTAGCAGCTCCTACGAGCAGTACTTC. The full variable domain, in which reference TRBV19 and TRBJ2-7 provide the parts outside the CDR3, is DGGITQSPKYLFRKEGQNVTLSCEQNLNHDAMYWYRQDPGQGLRLIYYSQIVNDFQKGDIAEGYSVSREKKESFPLTVTSAQKNPTAFYLCASSSSSYEQYFGPGTRLTVT.

The chain is built from TRBV11-3 and TRBJ2-2, with 10 positions matching TRBD2. Germline CDR1 reads SGHNT; CDR2 reads YENEEA. The CDR3 contains 15 residues. Trimming took 5 bases from V and 5 from J; bases not matched to a gene: 5. The CDR3 spells CASSPGLAETGELFF. The CDR3 nucleotides are TGTGCCAGCAGCCCTGGACTAGCGGAGACCGGGGAGCTGTTTTTT.

The chain combines TRBV7-9 with TRBJ2-1; TRBD2 matches 8 bases. V lost 5 bases and J lost 1; bases outside the gene matches: 7. The CDR3 consists of 16 residues. From germline, CDR1 is SEHNR and CDR2 FQNEAQ (reference sequence). This CDR3 reads CASSPGGAGSYNEQFF. The CDR3 nucleotides read TGTGCCAGCAGCCCCGGGGGGGCCGGATCCTACAATGAGCAGTTCTTC.

The chain uses TRBV18 and TRBJ2-5, with a possible D match to TRBD2 (5 bases). Trimming removed 1 base at V and 0 bases at J, with 9 bases between. Germline-derived CDR1 and CDR2 are KGHSH and LQKENI. The CDR3 runs to 15 residues. The CDR3 bases are TGTGCCAGCTCACCACGAGGGAATAACCAAGAGACCCAGTACTTC. Protein: CASSPRGNNQETQYF.

The CDR3 bases are TGTGCCAGCAGCGTAGCGGGGACTGCTTACAATGAGCAGTTCTTC. This codes for CASSVAGTAYNEQFF. This chain uses TRBV9 with TRBJ2-1, with D maybe TRBD2 (6 bases). Looked up from germline, CDR1 is SGDLS and CDR2 is YYNGEE. There are 15 residues in the CDR3. V lost 0 bases to trimming and J lost 4 bases, with 11 bases between them.

The chain uses TRBV25-1 and TRBJ2-6; D unclear. CDR1 and CDR2 (germline): MGHDK, SYGVNS. The CDR3 is 13 amino acids. V was cut by 6 bases and J by 4 bases, with 7 bases left in between. The CDR3 loop is CASSGFGANVLTF. The CDR3 DNA sequence: TGTGCCAGCAGCGGGTTCGGGGCCAACGTCCTGACTTTC.

The rearrangement links TRBV30 to TRBJ2-7, with D tentatively TRBD2 (7 bases). The CDR3 is made up of 13 amino acids. V lost 7 bases and J lost 5, with 18 bases in between. Per germline, CDR1 GTSNPN and CDR2 SVGIG (reference sequence). DNA for the CDR3: TGTGCCTCCAAGGGGGGGGGCTGGCACGAGCAGTACTTC. Translated, it gives CASKGGGWHEQYF.

V and J are TRBV28 and TRBJ2-7, with 8 bases identical to TRBD1. J was trimmed by 5 bases and V by 3 bases; bases with no gene match: 6. The CDR3 runs 14 residues. CDR1 and CDR2 (germline): MDHEN, SYDVKM. The CDR3 bases are TGTGCCAGCAGTTTCGGACAGGGTAGTAACGAGCAGTACTTC. Amino acids: CASSFGQGSNEQYF.

The J gene is TRBJ1-1, the V gene TRBV7-9; maybe TRBD1 (6 bases). The CDR3 spans 14 residues. Germline V CDR1 and CDR2: SEHNR, FQNEAQ (reference sequence). Trimming removed 4 bases at V and 6 bases at J, with 15 bases between. CDR3 bases: TGTGCCAGCAGCTATGGTCAGGGGTTCCCTGAAGCTTTCTTT. It encodes CASSYGQGFPEAFF.

The chain couples TRBV5-6 to TRBJ2-1; 8 bases agree with TRBD2. Per the germline V gene, CDR1 is SGHDT and CDR2 is YYEEEE. This CDR3 has 15 residues. With V trimmed by 3 bases and J by 2 bases, 4 bases remained unmatched. The chain's CDR3 is CASSWRGLAYNEQFF. As DNA, the CDR3 is TGTGCCAGCAGCTGGAGGGGACTAGCCTACAATGAGCAGTTCTTC.

The chain couples TRBV9 to TRBJ2-7; unclear D gene. The CDR3 contains 15 residues. Trimming left V 0 bases short and J 3 bases short, with 13 bases between. Germline CDR1 SGDLS, CDR2 YYNGEE. The CDR3 DNA reads TGTGCCAGCAGCGTAGATTTGGGCCGGAACTACGAGCAGTACTTC. Translating it yields CASSVDLGRNYEQYF. Together with reference TRBV9 and TRBJ2-7, the CDR3 gives the full variable domain: DSGVTQTPKHLITATGQRVTLRCSPRSGDLSVYWYQQSLDQGLQFLIQYYNGEERAKGNILERFSAQQFPDLHSELNLSSLELGDSALYFCASSVDLGRNYEQYFGPGTRLTVT.

The chain combines TRBV18 with TRBJ2-7, with D possibly being TRBD1 (6 bases). The CDR3 is 17 residues long. V dropped 4 bases and J dropped 3 bases, with 22 bases sitting between them. Germline CDR1 reads KGHSH; CDR2 reads LQKENI. Written as DNA, the CDR3 is TGTGCCAGCTCACTACCTGGACCGGGACACGGAGACTACGAGCAGTACTTC. Residues: CASSLPGPGHGDYEQYF.

This chain connects TRBV25-1 to TRBJ1-2; no clear D gene. This CDR3 contains 13 residues. Per the germline V gene, CDR1 is MGHDK and CDR2 is SYGVNS. V was trimmed by 3 bases and J by 8 bases, leaving 13 bases between them. The CDR3: CASSDSGIRGYTF. DNA for the CDR3: TGTGCCAGCAGTGATTCCGGGATAAGAGGCTACACCTTC.

The rearrangement uses TRBV13 and TRBJ1-4; D may be TRBD1 (5 bases). Trimming left V 1 base short and J 2 bases short, with 14 bases between. Germline V gene data show CDR1 as PRHDT and CDR2 as FYEKMQ (reference sequence). This CDR3 spans 17 amino acids. CDR3 DNA: TGTGCCAGCAGCTTAGTCCAGTCGGGGGGTACTAATGAAAAACTGTTTTTT. Protein: CASSLVQSGGTNEKLFF.

This chain joins TRBV5-1 and TRBJ2-7; TRBD2 aligns across 7 bases. Germline V gene lookup returns CDR1 SGHRS and CDR2 YFSETQ. The CDR3 totals 13 residues. With V trimmed by 2 bases and J by 6 bases, 5 bases remained unmatched. The CDR3 reads CASSFGPGGEQYF. The DNA of the CDR3 is TGCGCCAGCAGCTTCGGTCCGGGGGGCGAGCAGTACTTC. The full variable domain, in which reference TRBV5-1 and TRBJ2-7 provide the parts outside the CDR3, is KAGVTQTPRYLIKTRGQQVTLSCSPISGHRSVSWYQQTPGQGLQFLFEYFSETQRNKGNFPGRFSGRQFSNSRSEMNVSTLELGDSALYLCASSFGPGGEQYFGPGTRLTVT.

This chain links TRBV5-6 with TRBJ2-2; 8 bases line up with TRBD1. Germline-derived CDR1 and CDR2 are SGHDT and YYEEEE. The CDR3 has 14 residues. V lost 4 bases, J lost 7 bases, and 6 bases stayed unmatched. The CDR3 sequence is CASSPRGLSGELFF. DNA for the CDR3: TGTGCCAGCAGCCCCAGGGGGCTCAGCGGGGAGCTGTTTTTT.

V usage is TRBV5-4 and J usage is TRBJ1-1; a weak D match, TRBD1 (5 bases). The CDR3 spans 14 residues. Germline V CDR1 and CDR2: SGHNT, YYREEE (reference sequence). V was trimmed by 1 base and J by 3 bases, leaving 10 bases between them. The CDR3 sequence: CASSLKGMDTEAFF. The CDR3 DNA reads as TGTGCCAGCAGCTTGAAGGGGATGGACACTGAAGCTTTCTTT.

The chain couples TRBV18 to TRBJ2-2, with TRBD2 matching 7 bases. Germline V lookup: CDR1 KGHSH, CDR2 LQKENI. The CDR3 runs to 14 residues. V gave up 3 bases and J gave up 6 bases; unmatched junction bases: 4. CDR3 sequence: CASSPTLAAGELFF. In nucleotides, the CDR3 is TGTGCCAGCTCACCGACGCTAGCGGCCGGGGAGCTGTTTTTT.

CDR3 protein: CASSGRDSSTFSGNTIYF. The CDR3 DNA reads TGTGCCAGCAGCGGACGGGACAGCTCCACCTTCTCTGGAAACACCATATATTTT. The chain carries TRBV2 and TRBJ1-3; TRBD1 matches at 7 bases. The CDR3 consists of 18 residues. The germline CDR1 and CDR2 sequences are SNHLY and FYNNEI. Germline trimming cut 6 bases from V and 0 bases from J; bases unmatched to any gene: 14.

The chain is built from TRBV2 and TRBJ1-3, with unresolved D. The CDR3 length is 17 residues. V was clipped by 2 bases and J by 0 bases, with 14 bases between them. Germline V CDR1 and CDR2: SNHLY, FYNNEI. The CDR3 is CASSEWQSILSGNTIYF. The CDR3 nucleotides read TGTGCCAGCAGTGAATGGCAGTCGATCCTCTCTGGAAACACCATATATTTT.

The chain carries TRBV6-1 and TRBJ1-1, with TRBD1 identical over 9 bases. J was trimmed by 3 bases and V by 6 bases; bases with no gene match: 8. The CDR3 runs to 15 residues. Germline V gives CDR1 MNHNS, CDR2 SASEGT. The CDR3 protein is CASSSQGAQDTEAFF. CDR3 nucleotide sequence: TGTGCCAGCAGCTCACAGGGGGCCCAGGACACTGAAGCTTTCTTT.

DNA for the CDR3: TGTGCCAGCAGCCAAGGACAGGGGAGGGACGAAAAACTGTTTTTT. Its protein is CASSQGQGRDEKLFF. The V and J genes are TRBV4-2 and TRBJ1-4, with 8 bases that match TRBD1. The germline CDR1 and CDR2 sequences are LGHNA and YNFKEQ. V was clipped by 1 base and J by 8 bases; unmatched bases: 6. This CDR3 is built from 15 residues.

The chain links TRBV6-1 to TRBJ2-7; 10 bases agree with TRBD2. Germline V lookup: CDR1 MNHNS, CDR2 SASEGT. The CDR3 contains 17 residues. Unmatched junction bases numbered 14, after V lost 3 bases and J lost 6 bases. CDR3 nucleotides: TGTGCCAGCAGTGACCGGGGGCTAGCGGGAGTGGAGGGCGAGCAGTACTTC. Protein sequence: CASSDRGLAGVEGEQYF.

The chain carries TRBV5-1 and TRBJ2-7; D is undetermined. V lost 0 bases to trimming and J lost 3 bases, with 7 bases between them. This CDR3 is 13 amino acids long. The germline gives CDR1 SGHRS, CDR2 YFSETQ. The CDR3 sequence is CASSLGPDYEQYF. The CDR3 coding sequence is TGCGCCAGCAGCTTGGGCCCAGACTACGAGCAGTACTTC.

The gene calls are TRBV19 and TRBJ1-5, with D perhaps TRBD1 (5 bases). Trimming pared 1 base from V and 2 bases from J, leaving 12 bases between. The CDR3 extends over 16 amino acids. In germline, CDR1 is LNHDA, CDR2 SQIVND (reference sequence). Here the CDR3 reads CASSIGWGDRNQPQHF. DNA of the CDR3: TGTGCCAGTAGTATAGGATGGGGCGACCGCAATCAGCCCCAGCATTTT. The full variable domain, with the rest looked up from reference TRBV19 and TRBJ1-5, is DGGITQSPKYLFRKEGQNVTLSCEQNLNHDAMYWYRQDPGQGLRLIYYSQIVNDFQKGDIAEGYSVSREKKESFPLTVTSAQKNPTAFYLCASSIGWGDRNQPQHFGDGTRLSIL.